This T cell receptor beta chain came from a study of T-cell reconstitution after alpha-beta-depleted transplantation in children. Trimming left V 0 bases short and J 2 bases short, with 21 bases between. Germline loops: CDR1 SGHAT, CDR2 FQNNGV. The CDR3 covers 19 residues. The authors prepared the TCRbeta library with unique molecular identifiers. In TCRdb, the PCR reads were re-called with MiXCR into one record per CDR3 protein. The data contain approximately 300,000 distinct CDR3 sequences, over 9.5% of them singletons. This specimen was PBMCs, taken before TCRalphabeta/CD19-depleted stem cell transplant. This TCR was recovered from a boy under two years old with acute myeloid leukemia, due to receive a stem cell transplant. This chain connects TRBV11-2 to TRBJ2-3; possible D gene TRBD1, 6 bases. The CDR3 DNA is TGTGCCAGCAGCTTAGATGGGGGCAAAGTCTTCTGGATCACAGATACGCAGTATTTT. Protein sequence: CASSLDGGKVFWITDTQYF.